Shown below are 13 T cell receptor beta chains from a single sample sequenced in a study of CD8 T cells in Susac syndrome. A quantity of roughly 0.5 to 1 ug RNA underwent reverse transcription using random hexamers. One entry per CDR3 protein, called by TCRdb with MiXCR from the immunoSEQ multiplex PCR reads. This sample has roughly 250,000 distinct CDR3 sequences; roughly 95% occur once, and the top ten carry 0.08% to 0.11%. The material sequenced was CD4+ T cells from PBMCs. The receptors come from a human donor with Susac syndrome.

The genes are TRBV6-1 and TRBJ1-2; D is unresolved. The CDR3 extends over 8 amino acids. CDR1 MNHNS and CDR2 SASEGT come from the germline V gene. The CDR3 nucleotides read TGTGCGTCAGGTGGCTACACCTTC. It is translated as CASGGYTF.

CDR3 in amino acids: CATSDWTSGYF. In DNA, the CDR3 is TGTGCCACCAGTGATTGGACGTCCGGGTACTTC. The chain has TRBV24-1 and TRBJ2-7; D uncertain. The germline CDR1 and CDR2 sequences are KGHDR and SFDVKD. Between the trimmed V and J ends, which lost 2 bases and 12 bases, there was a span of 10 bases. The CDR3 consists of 11 residues.

V is TRBV7-9 and J is TRBJ1-2, with a weak D call TRBD1 (5 bases). The CDR3 consists of 16 residues. Germline V lookup: CDR1 SEHNR, CDR2 FQNEAQ (reference sequence). With 2 bases removed from V and 2 bases from J, the gap between germline ends came to 15 bases. The CDR3 nucleotides are TGTGCCAGCAGCTTAAGTCTCGGGACCTTAAACTATGGCTACACCTTC. Its protein is CASSLSLGTLNYGYTF.

J is TRBJ2-3 and V is TRBV5-1; 10 bases line up with TRBD2. From germline, CDR1 is SGHRS and CDR2 YFSETQ. The CDR3 loop spans 16 amino acids. V was clipped by 0 bases and J by 5 bases; unmatched bases: 6. The CDR3 coding sequence is TGCGCCAGCAGCTTGGTTCTAGCGGGAGCGGGAGATACGCAGTATTTT. Amino acid sequence: CASSLVLAGAGDTQYF.

The chain couples TRBV19 to TRBJ2-2, with 8 bases lining up with TRBD1. CDR1 is LNHDA, CDR2 SQIVND, per germline (reference sequence). The ends lost 7 bases at V and 1 base at J; junction bases unmatched: 11. The length of the CDR3 is 17 residues. The CDR3 protein is CASKRETGAWNTGELFF. Written as DNA, the CDR3 is TGTGCCAGTAAAAGGGAGACAGGGGCCTGGAACACCGGGGAGCTGTTTTTT.

This chain links TRBV6-2 or TRBV6-3 with TRBJ2-1; 14 bases line up with TRBD2. Germline-derived CDR1 and CDR2 are MNHEY and SVGEGT. V lost 6 bases and J lost 6; bases outside the gene matches: 7. This CDR3 spans 16 amino acids. DNA for the CDR3: TGTGCCAGCAGCCGCCCCGGACTAGCGGGGGGCAATGAGCAGTTCTTC. Residues: CASSRPGLAGGNEQFF.

The rearrangement links TRBV21-1 to TRBJ2-4; TRBD1 reflects the table's D call only, with no check against the DNA. TRBV21-1 is assigned pseudogene status. The CDR3 sequence is 16 residues long. The CDR3 sequence: CASSKEKWSRGNIQYF. The CDR3 DNA follows: TGTGCCAGCAGCAAAGAAAAGTGGTCGCGGGGAAACATTCAGTACTTC.

In its sample, this clonotype was seen a few times. Compared with germline, one end of the junction differs, possibly owing to a read error. The CDR3 spells CASSSGQGHTEAFF. For the CDR3, the DNA is TGTGCCAGCAGTTCCGGACAGGGCCACACTGAAGCCTTCTTT. The rearrangement links TRBV28 to TRBJ1-1; the match to TRBD1 covers 8 bases. The CDR3 spans 14 residues. Germline CDR1 is MDHEN and CDR2 is SYDVKM.

V gene TRBV29-1 combines with J gene TRBJ2-7, with TRBD1 matching 7 bases. The ends lost 3 bases at V and 3 bases at J; junction bases unmatched: 8. Germline CDR1 SQVTM, CDR2 ANQGSEA. The CDR3 length is 14 residues. CDR3 loop: CSVDKTGTDYEQYF. As DNA, the CDR3 is TGCAGCGTTGATAAGACCGGGACAGACTACGAGCAGTACTTC.

In DNA form, the CDR3 reads TGCGCCAGCAGCCAATTGGGCCCCTACGAGCAGTACTTC. It specifies CASSQLGPYEQYF. V and J are TRBV4-1 and TRBJ2-7, with D hard to call. Between the trimmed V and J ends, which lost 2 bases and 2 bases, there was a span of 7 bases. The germline CDR1 and CDR2 sequences are MGHRA and YSYEKL. The CDR3 length is 13 residues.

This rearrangement joins TRBV15 to TRBJ2-7, with TRBD1 matching 7 bases. Trimming took 8 bases from V and 0 from J; bases not matched to a gene: 4. This CDR3 spans 13 amino acids. Germline CDR1 and CDR2: LNHNV and YYDKDF (reference sequence). CDR3 sequence (DNA): TGTGCCACCGGGACAGTAGACTCCTACGAGCAGTACTTC. Translating gives CATGTVDSYEQYF.

V usage is TRBV7-9 and J usage is TRBJ2-2; D is unclear. V lost 4 bases and J 5 bases, leaving 20 bases between the germline ends. Germline V gives CDR1 SEHNR, CDR2 FQNEAQ (reference sequence). The CDR3 contains 17 residues. The CDR3 DNA reads as TGTGCCAGCAGCTCTGTTGGTGTGCAGCCCCAGACCGGGGAGCTGTTTTTT. The encoded protein is CASSSVGVQPQTGELFF.

The chain combines TRBV20-1 with TRBJ2-6; TRBD1 might be the D (6 bases). V dropped 5 bases and J dropped 1 base, with 9 bases sitting between them. The CDR3 extends over 14 amino acids. Germline V gene data show CDR1 as DFQATT and CDR2 as SNEGSKA (reference sequence). The CDR3 nucleotides read TGCAGTGCTTTTCAGGGGTCTGGGGCCAACGTCCTGACTTTC. It is translated as CSAFQGSGANVLTF.